This entry lists 10 T cell receptor beta chains sequenced from one sample in a study of T cells of healthy individuals. TCRdb called the 5' RACE reads again in MiXCR, with one record for every CDR3 protein. The sample shows about 96,000 distinct CDR3 sequences, 15% to 20% of them seen only once. These receptors were obtained from a human donor in good health.

CDR3 in DNA: TGTGCCAGCGGTGGGATCAGCTACAATGAGCAGTTCTTC. Encoded protein: CASGGISYNEQFF. The gene calls are TRBV27 and TRBJ2-1; D not certain. The V end was cut by 8 bases, the J end by 3 bases, with 11 bases between. Germline values: CDR1 MNHEY, CDR2 SMNVEV (reference sequence). This CDR3 is built from 13 residues.

V is TRBV7-2 and J is TRBJ2-7, with a tentative D call TRBD2 (6 bases). The germline V gene has CDR1 SGHTA and CDR2 FQGNSA. This CDR3 is 15 amino acids long. Between the trimmed V and J ends, which lost 3 bases and 6 bases, there was a span of 18 bases. CDR3 loop: CASSFLTSLSGEQYF. The CDR3 region has the DNA TGTGCCAGCAGCTTCTTAACTAGCCTTTCGGGCGAGCAGTACTTC. The entire variable domain, with the rest obtained from reference TRBV7-2 and TRBJ2-7, is as follows: GAGVSQSPSNKVTEKGKDVELRCDPISGHTALYWYRQSLGQGLEFLIYFQGNSAPDKSGLPSDRFSAERTGGSVSTLTIQRTQQEDSAVYLCASSFLTSLSGEQYFGPGTRLTVT.

This clonotype came up many times. This chain connects TRBV7-2 to TRBJ2-1; 11 positions agree with TRBD2. CDR3 length equals 15 residues. Germline lookup yields CDR1 SGHTA and CDR2 FQGNSA. The V and J ends lost 5 bases and 2 bases, in that order; junction bases with no gene match: 2. The CDR3 DNA sequence: TGTGCCAGCAGCAGGGGACTAGCGGCCTACAATGAGCAGTTCTTC. This codes for CASSRGLAAYNEQFF.

This chain connects TRBV14 to TRBJ2-5, with 7 bases lining up with TRBD1. Germline CDR1 and CDR2: SGHDN and FVKESK. The CDR3 has 16 amino acids. V dropped 0 bases and J dropped 0; count of bases not matched to a gene: 4. Here the CDR3 reads CASSQDRGQYQETQYF. The CDR3 DNA sequence: TGTGCCAGCAGCCAAGACCGGGGACAGTACCAAGAGACCCAGTACTTC.

This clonotype was seen only a few times. The gene calls are TRBV20-1 and TRBJ2-3; D is possibly TRBD1 or TRBD2 (6 bases each). Trimming removed 5 bases at V and 2 bases at J, with 14 bases between. Germline V gene data show CDR1 as DFQATT and CDR2 as SNEGSKA (reference sequence). CDR3 size: 14 residues. CDR3 loop: CSAQEGGFTDTQYF. In DNA form, the CDR3 reads TGCAGTGCTCAAGAGGGGGGATTCACAGATACGCAGTATTTT.

CDR3 sequence (DNA): TGTGCCAGCAGCCAGGGGTTGAATTCACCCCTCCACTTT. Its translation is CASSQGLNSPLHF. The V and J genes are TRBV4-2 and TRBJ1-6; D uncertain. The V and J ends lost 3 bases and 7 bases respectively, with 7 bases between them. The CDR3 consists of 13 residues. CDR1 and CDR2 (germline): LGHNA, YNFKEQ.

At least ten counts were recorded for this clonotype. The chain couples TRBV5-1 to TRBJ2-4, with D perhaps matching TRBD1 (5 bases). In germline, CDR1 is SGHRS, CDR2 YFSETQ. The CDR3 extends over 16 amino acids. Between the trimmed V and J ends, which lost 0 bases and 0 bases, there was a span of 10 bases. For the CDR3, the DNA is TGCGCCAGCAGCTTGGAGGGGCAGCTAGCCAAAAACATTCAGTACTTC. As protein: CASSLEGQLAKNIQYF.

This clonotype was detected ten times or more. This rearrangement joins TRBV4-3 to TRBJ2-6; D uncertain. CDR3 length: 16 amino acids. V shed 0 bases and J shed 0 bases, with 6 bases lying between them. CDR1 LGHNA and CDR2 YSLEER come from the germline V gene. The CDR3 protein is CASSQEVASGANVLTF. As DNA, the CDR3 is TGCGCCAGCAGCCAAGAGGTAGCCTCTGGGGCCAACGTCCTGACTTTC.

This sequence joins TRBV20-1 and TRBJ2-7; no clear D gene. Looked up from germline, CDR1 is DFQATT and CDR2 is SNEGSKA (reference sequence). This CDR3 contains 10 residues. Between the trimmed V and J ends, which lost 5 bases and 4 bases, there was a span of 6 bases. In DNA form, the CDR3 reads TGCAGTGCTGCAGAATACGAGCAGTACTTC. It translates to CSAAEYEQYF.

The sample holds many counts of this clonotype. The chain is built from TRBV4-3 and TRBJ1-2; TRBD1 might be the D (5 bases). There are 16 residues in the CDR3. Germline assignment: CDR1 LGHNA and CDR2 YSLEER. V dropped 0 bases and J dropped 5 bases, with 16 bases sitting between them. CDR3 in amino acids: CASSQDRQRVWYGYTF. CDR3 DNA: TGCGCCAGCAGCCAAGATAGACAGCGGGTGTGGTATGGCTACACCTTC.